Each of the 8 T cell receptor beta chains below was sequenced from the same sample in a study of PD-1 blockade in classical Hodgkin lymphoma. Only in-frame clones appear in the TCRdb table, and some are missing; sequencing was by immunoSEQ multiplex PCR. The sample lists 4,000 to 5,000 clones; 71% were seen once. Every patient relapsed after autologous stem cell transplantation, and brentuximab vedotin exposure varied. The sample here was peripheral blood mononuclear cells (PBMCs), taken at baseline. The source is a human donor with classical Hodgkin lymphoma.

This chain links TRBV11-1 with TRBJ1-2, with a weak D call TRBD1 (6 bases). V gave up 3 bases and J gave up 2 bases, with 7 bases separating them. Germline values: CDR1 SGHAT, CDR2 FQDESV (reference sequence). This CDR3 contains 13 residues. The CDR3 DNA is TGTGCCAGCAGCTTCACAGGGAACTATGGCTACACCTTC. It yields the protein CASSFTGNYGYTF.

This clone occurred a few times. The CDR3 loop is CSAGGGRQGGDEQYF. The CDR3 nucleotides are TGCAGCGCCGGGGGAGGGCGACAGGGAGGAGACGAGCAGTACTTC. The V and J genes are TRBV29-1 and TRBJ2-7; D might be TRBD1 or TRBD2, each matching 7 bases. This CDR3 is 15 amino acids long. The V gene's germline CDR1 is SQVTM and CDR2 ANQGSEA. The V gene lost 7 bases and the J gene lost 5 bases, with 24 bases spanning the gap.

Relative to its sample, this clone is medium-sized. The genes are TRBV4-2 and TRBJ2-7; D is possibly TRBD1 (6 bases). The V gene's germline CDR1 is LGHNA and CDR2 YNFKEQ. Deletions cut 2 bases from V and 1 base from J, with 15 bases between. The CDR3 runs 16 residues. The CDR3 loop reads CASSQSWLGASYEQYF. In DNA, the CDR3 is TGTGCCAGCAGCCAATCTTGGCTGGGGGCTTCCTACGAGCAGTACTTC.

The chain carries TRBV7-2 and TRBJ2-7; D possibly corresponds to TRBD1 (7 bases). The CDR3 is 18 amino acids. Germline V gives CDR1 SGHTA, CDR2 FQGNSA. The germline V and J ends were trimmed by 10 bases and 9 bases, with 37 bases remaining between them. CDR3 nucleotide sequence: TGTGCCACCATGATAAGGAGGGGTGGGACAGAGTCTCTCCCATGGCAGTACTTC. Protein product: CATMIRRGGTESLPWQYF.

In this sample, this clone turned up a few times. CDR3 in amino acids: CASSLLTSAGEQYF. The CDR3 coding sequence is TGTGCCAGTAGTCTCCTGACTAGCGCGGGCGAGCAGTACTTC. The chain joins TRBV19 to TRBJ2-7; 8 bases are a match to TRBD2. Germline V gene sequence: CDR1 LNHDA, CDR2 SQIVND (reference sequence). The CDR3 runs 14 residues. V shed 5 bases, J shed 6 bases, and the junction held 9 bases outside the gene matches.

The gene calls are TRBV15 and TRBJ2-4, with D possibly matching TRBD1 (6 bases). V was pared by 5 bases and J by 8 bases, with 13 bases between. The CDR3 runs to 13 residues. CDR1 and CDR2 (germline): LNHNV, YYDKDF (reference sequence). CDR3 DNA sequence: TGTGCCACCAGCCAAGGGACATCAGACATTCAGTACTTC. It is translated as CATSQGTSDIQYF.

The V gene is TRBV6-5, the J gene TRBJ2-2; TRBD1 agrees at 7 bases. The V segment lost 3 bases and the J segment 6 bases; nucleotides outside the gene matches: 4. Germline lookup yields CDR1 MNHEY and CDR2 SVGAGI. The CDR3 contains 14 residues. The CDR3 region has the DNA TGTGCCAGCAGTTATACACAGGGGTCCGGGGAGCTGTTTTTT. Its translation is CASSYTQGSGELFF.

The rearrangement uses TRBV4-3 and TRBJ2-7, with D perhaps assigned TRBD1 or TRBD2 (5 bases each). This CDR3 has 17 amino acids. The germline CDR1 and CDR2 sequences are LGHNA and YSLEER. V lost 3 bases to trimming and J lost 2 bases, with 20 bases between them. CDR3 in DNA: TGCGCCAGCAGCCAGGAAGGAATAGGGCAGGGAGCCTACGAGCAGTACTTC. Residues: CASSQEGIGQGAYEQYF.